These T cell receptor beta chains were read from a single sample in a study of persistence of HIV-infected CD4 T cells. Data came from immunoSEQ multiplex PCR; TCRdb stores just in-frame clones and leaves some out. This table holds about 46,000 clones, 70% to 90% found once. No cognate antigen is known for these TCRs. The source material was CD4+ T cells sorted from PBMCs after roughly 18-hour stimulation, sampled from a patient who received antiretroviral therapy. The receptors come from an adult woman with HIV who was CMV-seropositive. Both conserved end residues are part of each CDR3. The order of the fields is D gene, clone size, V gene, J gene, CDR3 DNA, CDR3 protein. The D gene is left open where the match is weak. Only part of the rows carry a size: once, few, many, or a class if the clone is expanded.

TRBD1	NA	TRBV5-1	TRBJ1-2	TGCGCCAGCAGCTTGGGGACAGGAACCGCCTATGGCTACACCTTC	CASSLGTGTAYGYTF
NA	once	TRBV7-2	TRBJ2-2	TGTGCCAGCAGCTTAAAAGGACGTGGGAACACCGGGGAGCTGTTTTTT	CASSLKGRGNTGELFF
TRBD1	NA	TRBV28	TRBJ1-1	TGTGCCAGCAGGGTTAACAGGGGTCTTACTGAAGCTTTCTTT	CASRVNRGLTEAFF
NA	NA	TRBV5-1	TRBJ2-7	TGCGCCAGCAGCCCCCCCAGCTACGAGCAGTACTTC	CASSPPSYEQYF
NA	NA	TRBV5-4	TRBJ1-4	TGTGCCAGCGGCCAGGGGACCGTTGGTGAAAAACTGTTTTTT	CASGQGTVGEKLFF
TRBD2	NA	TRBV18	TRBJ2-1	TGTGCCAGCTCACTCAACGGACTAGCGGGAGGTTCCAATGAGCAGTTCTTC	CASSLNGLAGGSNEQFF
TRBD1	NA	TRBV30	TRBJ2-3	TGTGCCTGGAGTGCCGGACAGGCCCCAGATACGCAGTATTTT	CAWSAGQAPDTQYF
TRBD1	NA	TRBV18	TRBJ2-3	TGTGCCAGCTCACCAGGGACAGGTAACACAGATACGCAGTATTTT	CASSPGTGNTDTQYF
NA	few	TRBV6-5	TRBJ2-7	TGTGCCAGCAGTTACTCGGTCAGCGGCTACGAGCAGTACTTC	CASSYSVSGYEQYF
TRBD1	NA	TRBV25-1	TRBJ2-7	TGTGCCAGCAGTGAAATACAGGGGACCTACGAGCAGTACTTC	CASSEIQGTYEQYF
NA	NA	TRBV25-1	TRBJ2-7	TGTGCCAGCAGTGAATTCGGAACACCCCCCTACGAGCAGTACTTC	CASSEFGTPPYEQYF
NA	NA	TRBV5-4	TRBJ2-5	TGTGCCAGCAGGGTGGGGGGGCTCCAAGAGGCCCAGTACTTC	CASRVGGLQEAQYF
NA	NA	TRBV6-1	TRBJ1-1	TGTGCCAGCACATCACAGGGTAGAGCTTTCTTT	CASTSQGRAFF
NA	NA	TRBV28	TRBJ2-7	TGTGCCAGCACCAGAGAAGGTCTCGGGTACGAGCAGTACTTC	CASTREGLGYEQYF